This T cell receptor (beta chain) was found in a study of T-cell reconstitution after alpha-beta-depleted transplantation in children. Study results and caveats: In patients about two months after transplant, alpha-beta T cells reportedly arose from several hundred expanded graft clones. One year post-transplant, T-cell counts and diversity were largely derived from T cells produced anew. Diversity of TCRbeta at day 60 was high in some patients, arising from surviving recipient T cells and thymic progenitors.

For this clonotype: Its antigen remains unidentified.

Germline V gives CDR1 MNHEY, CDR2 SVGEGT. The CDR3 has 15 amino acids. V trimming: 7 bases; J trimming: 0 bases; junction bases outside the gene matches: 9. For TCRbeta, the library was prepared with unique molecular identifiers. TCRdb passed the PCR reads through MiXCR, listing each CDR3 protein once. The data contain roughly 490,000 distinct CDR3 sequences, 11% of them singletons. The rearrangement links TRBV6-2 or TRBV6-3 to TRBJ2-7; 7 bases map to TRBD1. Sequenced material: PBMCs, mostly from graft donor cells, taken 180 days after TCRalphabeta/CD19-depleted stem cell transplant. The receptor was derived from a female patient between 2 and 15 years old who had a stem cell transplant for aplastic anemia, so the T cells may come from the graft donor. The CDR3 sequence is CASTWGEGASYEQYF. Here the CDR3 DNA reads TGTGCCAGCACCTGGGGCGAGGGGGCCTCCTACGAGCAGTACTTC.